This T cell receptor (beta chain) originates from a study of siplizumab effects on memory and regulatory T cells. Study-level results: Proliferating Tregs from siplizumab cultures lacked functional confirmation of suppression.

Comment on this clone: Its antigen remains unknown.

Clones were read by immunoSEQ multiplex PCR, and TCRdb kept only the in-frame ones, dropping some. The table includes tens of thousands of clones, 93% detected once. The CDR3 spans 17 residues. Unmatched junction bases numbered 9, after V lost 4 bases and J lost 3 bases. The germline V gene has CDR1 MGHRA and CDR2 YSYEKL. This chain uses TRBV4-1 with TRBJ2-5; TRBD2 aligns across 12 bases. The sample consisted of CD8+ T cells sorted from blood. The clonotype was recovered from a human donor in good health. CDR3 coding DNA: TGCGCCAGCAGCCCCATGGGACTAGCGGGCCAAGAAGAGACCCAGTACTTC. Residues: CASSPMGLAGQEETQYF.